What follows are 25 T cell receptor beta chains derived from one specimen sequenced in a study of a mutant IDH1 vaccine in newly diagnosed glioma. Generated by immunoSEQ multiplex PCR, the TCRdb table keeps only in-frame clones and is missing some. Of approximately 52,000 clones listed, roughly 80% were seen once; the top ten hold 1.5% to 2%. Noted time point: baseline, week 1 (first vaccination visit). Treatment here: pre-vaccination baseline after standard-of-care therapy. Sequencing was performed on PBMCs, taken from a glioma patient treated with radiotherapy, temozolomide or both. The receptors were sampled from a middle-aged woman with glioma.

The chain links TRBV5-8 to TRBJ1-2; D is ambiguous. This CDR3 comprises 17 residues. V lost 5 bases, J lost 2 bases, and 22 bases lay in between. Germline V CDR1 and CDR2: SGHTS, YDEGEE. The CDR3 DNA reads as TGTGCCAGCAGAAATCACCGGGGATTTAGGCCCAACTATGGCTACACCTTC. Protein product: CASRNHRGFRPNYGYTF. The full variable domain, completed using reference TRBV5-8 and TRBJ1-2, is EAGVTQSPTHLIKTRGQQATLRCSPISGHTSVYWYQQALGLGLQFLLWYDEGEERNRGNFPPRFSGRQFPNYSSELNVNALELEDSALYLCASRNHRGFRPNYGYTFGSGTRLTVV.

The chain carries TRBV6-1 and TRBJ1-1, with no clear D. In germline, CDR1 is MNHNS, CDR2 SASEGT. This CDR3 region has 15 residues. The V gene lost 0 bases and the J gene lost 9 bases, with 17 bases spanning the gap. The CDR3 spells CASSEALGADSQAFF. The CDR3 DNA follows: TGTGCCAGCAGTGAAGCGCTTGGAGCGGATTCCCAAGCTTTCTTT.

V gene TRBV4-3 combines with J gene TRBJ1-1; unclear D gene. V was pared by 0 bases and J by 0 bases, with 8 bases between. The CDR3 loop spans 15 amino acids. CDR1 is LGHNA, CDR2 YSLEER, per germline. This chain's CDR3 is CASSQDPGVNTEAFF. CDR3 DNA sequence: TGCGCCAGCAGCCAAGATCCAGGAGTGAACACTGAAGCTTTCTTT.

This chain connects TRBV9 to TRBJ1-6, with 8 bases that match TRBD1. The CDR3 length is 19 residues. CDR1 SGDLS and CDR2 YYNGEE come from the germline V gene. The J segment lost 0 bases and the V segment lost 3 bases, leaving 11 bases of the junction unmatched. The CDR3 loop is CASSGQDRGHSSYNSPLHF. The CDR3 coding sequence is TGTGCCAGCAGCGGCCAAGACAGGGGCCATAGCTCCTATAATTCACCCCTCCACTTT.

The chain couples TRBV10-3 to TRBJ1-1; 7 bases map to TRBD1. The germline V gene encodes CDR1 ENHRY and CDR2 SYGVKD. This CDR3 spans 13 amino acids. Trimming cost V 10 bases and J 1 base; bases outside gene matches: 6. The CDR3, as DNA: TGTGCCACCGGACAGGCCTCGAACACTGAAGCTTTCTTT. Translating it yields CATGQASNTEAFF.

This sequence joins TRBV18 and TRBJ1-2; D ambiguous. The ends were cut back, 1 base at V and 0 bases at J, with 9 bases in the middle. Looked up from germline, CDR1 is KGHSH and CDR2 is LQKENI. This CDR3 is 15 amino acids long. DNA of the CDR3: TGTGCCAGCTCACCACGGCCCCCCCCTAACTATGGCTACACCTTC. It translates to CASSPRPPPNYGYTF.

The chain joins TRBV6-4 to TRBJ2-4; 10 bases line up with TRBD2. The length of the CDR3 is 15 residues. In germline, CDR1 is MRHNA, CDR2 SNTAGT. J lost 5 bases, V lost 6 bases, and 7 bases had no gene match. The CDR3 loop is CASSVLAGPQNIQYF. DNA of the CDR3: TGTGCCAGCAGCGTACTAGCGGGGCCCCAAAACATTCAGTACTTC.

This rearrangement joins TRBV5-1 to TRBJ2-1; 12 nucleotides align to TRBD2. The CDR3 has 16 amino acids. Looked up from germline, CDR1 is SGHRS and CDR2 is YFSETQ. The ends lost 5 bases at V and 7 bases at J; junction bases unmatched: 10. DNA of the CDR3: TGCGCCAGCAGAGGACTAGCGGGGTGGAGTGCTAATGAGCAGTTCTTC. Protein product: CASRGLAGWSANEQFF.

This clone was detected only a few times. The rearrangement joins TRBV30 to TRBJ1-4; D gene ambiguous. The CDR3 has 13 amino acids. With 2 bases removed from V and 8 bases from J, the gap between germline ends came to 12 bases. The germline V gene encodes CDR1 GTSNPN and CDR2 SVGIG (reference sequence). The CDR3 loop is CAWSTSFPEKLFF. The CDR3 nucleotides read TGTGCCTGGAGTACTTCCTTTCCCGAAAAACTGTTTTTT.

The chain couples TRBV5-4 to TRBJ2-3; D gene uncertain. This CDR3 region has 13 residues. Germline V lookup: CDR1 SGHNT, CDR2 YYREEE (reference sequence). V was clipped by 4 bases and J by 2 bases, with 8 bases between them. CDR3 region: CASSPAPTDTQYF. In DNA, the CDR3 is TGTGCCAGCAGCCCGGCCCCCACAGATACGCAGTATTTT. Looking up the rest from reference TRBV5-4 and TRBJ2-3 gives the full variable domain: ETGVTQSPTHLIKTRGQQVTLRCSSQSGHNTVSWYQQALGQGPQFIFQYYREEENGRGNFPPRFSGLQFPNYSSELNVNALELDDSALYLCASSPAPTDTQYFGPGTRLTVL.

This clone has more than one count but fewer than ten. The chain links TRBV6-5 to TRBJ1-5, with D maybe TRBD1 (6 bases). The CDR3 is 11 amino acids. The germline CDR1 and CDR2 sequences are MNHEY and SVGAGI. Trimming took 6 bases from V and 11 from J, leaving 11 bases between them. The CDR3: CASSQGFTQHF. The CDR3 coding sequence is TGTGCCAGCAGCCAGGGGTTTACCCAGCATTTT.

The rearrangement uses TRBV2 and TRBJ2-7, with D perhaps matching TRBD2 (5 bases). Trimming left V 4 bases short and J 0 bases short, with 16 bases between. Germline V CDR1 and CDR2: SNHLY, FYNNEI. The CDR3 loop spans 16 amino acids. This CDR3 is CASSGTRTASSYEQYF. In DNA, the CDR3 is TGTGCCAGCAGTGGAACTAGAACCGCAAGCTCCTACGAGCAGTACTTC.

This chain links TRBV30 with TRBJ1-2, with a weak D call TRBD1 (6 bases). The V end was cut by 0 bases, the J end by 7 bases, with 12 bases between. CDR3 length: 13 residues. In germline, CDR1 is GTSNPN, CDR2 SVGIG (reference sequence). CDR3 amino acids: CAWSVQGGLGYTF. In nucleotides, the CDR3 is TGTGCCTGGAGTGTACAGGGCGGTCTTGGCTACACCTTC.

The V gene is TRBV10-3, the J gene TRBJ1-2, with unresolved D. Trimming pared 2 bases from V and 4 bases from J, leaving 11 bases between. The CDR3 has 14 amino acids. Per germline, CDR1 ENHRY and CDR2 SYGVKD. In DNA, the CDR3 is TGTGCCATCAGTGAGGGAAATGGCGGCTATGGCTACACCTTC. This sequence encodes CAISEGNGGYGYTF.

This clone showed up just once. CDR3 residues: CASSGGPRAAGEQYF. DNA of the CDR3: TGTGCCAGCAGCGGCGGGCCCCGAGCCGCCGGAGAGCAGTACTTC. The chain employs TRBV9 and TRBJ2-7, with a possible D match to TRBD2 (5 bases). The V and J ends lost 3 bases and 7 bases respectively, with 20 bases between them. CDR1 and CDR2 from the germline V gene are SGDLS and YYNGEE. CDR3 length equals 15 residues.

The chain couples TRBV15 to TRBJ1-1; D is undetermined. Trimming took 3 bases from V and 1 from J, leaving 9 bases between them. The CDR3 has 14 amino acids. The germline V gene has CDR1 LNHNV and CDR2 YYDKDF (reference sequence). In DNA, the CDR3 is TGTGCCACCAGCAGTGTTCTAAGGAACACTGAAGCTTTCTTT. This codes for CATSSVLRNTEAFF. Variable domain in full (rest from reference TRBV15 and TRBJ1-1): DAMVIQNPRYQVTQFGKPVTLSCSQTLNHNVMYWYQQKSSQAPKLLFHYYDKDFNNEADTPDNFQSRRPNTSFCFLDIRSPGLGDTAMYLCATSSVLRNTEAFFGQGTRLTVV.

The chain is built from TRBV30 and TRBJ1-1, with D possibly matching TRBD1 (5 bases). Germline loops: CDR1 GTSNPN, CDR2 SVGIG (reference sequence). This CDR3 has 15 residues. The V and J ends lost 0 bases and 5 bases respectively, with 16 bases between them. In DNA, the CDR3 is TGTGCCTGGAGTGTACGGTCAGGGTGGGGGACTGAAGCTTTCTTT. This gives the protein CAWSVRSGWGTEAFF. Full variable domain (missing parts from reference TRBV30 and TRBJ1-1): SQTIHQWPATLVQPVGSPLSLECTVEGTSNPNLYWYRQAAGRGLQLLFYSVGIGQISSEVPQNLSASRPQDRQFILSSKKLLLSDSGFYLCAWSVRSGWGTEAFFGQGTRLTVV.

This chain joins TRBV6-1 and TRBJ1-6, with D tentatively TRBD1 (6 bases). The CDR3 spans 15 residues. Germline assignment: CDR1 MNHNS and CDR2 SASEGT. V dropped 7 bases and J dropped 7 bases, with 17 bases sitting between them. CDR3 sequence (DNA): TGTGCCAGCATGAAGGGGGATCTCAGGAATTCACCCCTCCACTTT. It translates to CASMKGDLRNSPLHF.

The chain recombines TRBV2 with TRBJ2-7, with D perhaps assigned TRBD1 or TRBD2 (5 bases each). Germline V gene sequence: CDR1 SNHLY, CDR2 FYNNEI. The CDR3 covers 14 residues. V was shortened by 8 bases and J by 4 bases, with 18 bases between the two germline ends. Here the CDR3 DNA reads TGTGCCAGCTCTCGTCAGGGAGATGGGTACGAGCAGTACTTC. The encoded protein is CASSRQGDGYEQYF.

The rearrangement uses TRBV7-6 and TRBJ2-3; 8 nucleotides align to TRBD2. The junction had 8 bases not matched to a gene; V was cut back by 2 bases and J by 4 bases. The CDR3 contains 16 residues. In germline, CDR1 is SGHVS, CDR2 FNYEAQ. The DNA for the CDR3 is TGTGCCAGCAGCTTACTGAGCGGGGGAGGGGCAGATACGCAGTATTTT. This sequence encodes CASSLLSGGGADTQYF. The variable domain in full, with the rest retrieved from reference TRBV7-6 and TRBJ2-3, is GAGVSQSPRYKVTKRGQDVALRCDPISGHVSLYWYRQALGQGPEFLTYFNYEAQQDKSGLPNDRFSAERPEGSISTLTIQRTEQRDSAMYRCASSLLSGGGADTQYFGPGTRLTVL.

This chain uses TRBV5-4 with TRBJ1-4; perhaps TRBD1 as D (6 bases). The germline V and J ends were trimmed by 4 bases and 4 bases, with 11 bases remaining between them. CDR3 length: 14 amino acids. Germline assignment: CDR1 SGHNT and CDR2 YYREEE (reference sequence). CDR3 DNA sequence: TGTGCCAGCAGCCTACCAGGGGTTAATGAAAAACTGTTTTTT. Amino acids: CASSLPGVNEKLFF.

This rearrangement joins TRBV5-6 to TRBJ1-2; D possibly corresponds to TRBD1 (5 bases). Trimming pared 2 bases from V and 8 bases from J, leaving 16 bases between. The CDR3 has 14 amino acids. The germline V gene encodes CDR1 SGHDT and CDR2 YYEEEE. The CDR3 here is CASSFDGGSRGYTF. CDR3 sequence (DNA): TGTGCCAGCAGCTTTGATGGGGGTTCGCGGGGCTACACCTTC.

This clone was detected only once. The DNA for the CDR3 is TGTGCCAGCAGTGGGGGGACAGGGGATGCCAGCGGGGAGCTGTTTTTT. Amino acids: CASSGGTGDASGELFF. The V and J genes are TRBV2 and TRBJ2-2; 10 nucleotides align to TRBD1. Germline V lookup: CDR1 SNHLY, CDR2 FYNNEI. The CDR3 totals 16 residues. With 4 bases clipped from V and 7 bases from J, the junction kept 9 bases outside the gene matches. The whole variable domain, filled in from reference TRBV2 and TRBJ2-2, reads EPEVTQTPSHQVTQMGQEVILRCVPISNHLYFYWYRQILGQKVEFLVSFYNNEISEKSEIFDDQFSVERPDGSNFTLKIRSTKLEDSAMYFCASSGGTGDASGELFFGEGSRLTVL.

The chain is built from TRBV7-2 and TRBJ2-7; D is possibly TRBD1 (8 bases). CDR3 length: 15 amino acids. V shed 6 bases and J shed 0 bases, with 15 bases lying between them. From germline, CDR1 is SGHTA and CDR2 FQGNSA. This CDR3 reads CASRAQGGSSYEQYF. The CDR3 nucleotides are TGTGCCAGCAGGGCACAGGGGGGGAGCTCCTACGAGCAGTACTTC.

This chain uses TRBV5-1 with TRBJ2-3; D remains unclear. The germline gives CDR1 SGHRS, CDR2 YFSETQ. This CDR3 is built from 14 residues. V was cut by 4 bases and J by 2 bases, with 11 bases left in between. CDR3 in DNA: TGCGCCAGCAGCATCGGTGTTTTCACAGATACGCAGTATTTT. This sequence encodes CASSIGVFTDTQYF.